These 20 T cell receptor beta chains were sequenced from one sample in a study of blood T cells in healthy people across ages. PCR was performed a second time for roughly 7 to 11 cycles using a sample-barcoded 5' primer and a J-beta primer mix. TCRdb called the 5' RACE reads again in MiXCR, with one record for every CDR3 protein. Counted here are 1.5 million or so distinct CDR3 sequences, 40% to 45% occurring once; the ten biggest clones make up 4%. Sequenced sample: blood. The receptor source for this set is a young woman in good health.

The rearrangement uses TRBV29-1 and TRBJ1-5; D is unresolved. The V end lost 2 bases, the J end lost 5 bases, and 13 bases lay between the germline ends. CDR3 size: 14 residues. Germline CDR1 reads SQVTM; CDR2 reads ANQGSEA. This CDR3 is CSVEIGLGDQPQHF. The CDR3 DNA reads TGCAGCGTTGAAATAGGGTTGGGCGATCAGCCCCAGCATTTT.

This clonotype was counted a few times. The chain carries TRBV4-3 and TRBJ2-1, with unresolved D. This CDR3 is 16 amino acids long. V shed 4 bases and J shed 1 base, with 14 bases lying between them. Germline CDR1 LGHNA, CDR2 YSLEER. CDR3 in amino acids: CASSPSGSYSYNEQFF. The DNA of the CDR3 is TGCGCCAGCAGCCCGTCTGGATCCTATTCCTACAATGAGCAGTTCTTC.

CDR3 nucleotide sequence: TGCAGTGCTAGGCCCGATTCGTCTGAAGCTTTCTTT. This codes for CSARPDSSEAFF. The chain couples TRBV20-1 to TRBJ1-1; no definite D call. Trimming stripped 3 bases from V and 6 bases from J, with 11 bases between. The CDR3 is 12 amino acids. Germline CDR1 reads DFQATT; CDR2 reads SNEGSKA (reference sequence).

The chain combines TRBV27 with TRBJ2-2; 7 nucleotides agree with TRBD2. The CDR3 consists of 17 residues. J gave up 7 bases and V 2 bases, and 13 bases lay outside the gene matches. Per the germline V gene, CDR1 is MNHEY and CDR2 is SMNVEV (reference sequence). DNA of the CDR3: TGTGCCAGCAGTTTAGCGGCGGGGGTCCATCTTGGCGGGGAGCTGTTTTTT. Amino acid sequence: CASSLAAGVHLGGELFF.

CDR3 region: CSAREQAAYEQYF. The CDR3 nucleotides are TGCAGTGCTAGAGAGCAGGCGGCCTACGAGCAGTACTTC. The chain couples TRBV20-1 to TRBJ2-7; D unresolved. The CDR3 runs to 13 residues. Trimming left V 0 bases short and J 2 bases short, with 8 bases between. CDR1 DFQATT and CDR2 SNEGSKA come from the germline V gene (reference sequence).

The V and J genes are TRBV6-2 or TRBV6-3 and TRBJ1-2; possible D gene TRBD1, 5 bases. Germline loops: CDR1 MNHEY, CDR2 SVGEGT. Between the trimmed V and J ends, which lost 6 bases and 8 bases, there was a span of 19 bases. The CDR3 covers 14 residues. The CDR3 region is CASSAGADSRGYTF. The CDR3 DNA reads as TGTGCCAGCAGCGCTGGGGCAGACTCGCGGGGCTACACCTTC.

The chain is built from TRBV5-1 and TRBJ2-5, with D possibly matching TRBD1 (6 bases). Germline V gene data show CDR1 as SGHRS and CDR2 as YFSETQ. With 5 bases removed from V and 1 base from J, the gap between germline ends came to 9 bases. CDR3 length: 13 amino acids. CDR3 protein: CASSEGGQETQYF. CDR3 bases: TGCGCCAGCAGTGAAGGGGGCCAAGAGACCCAGTACTTC.

V is TRBV18 and J is TRBJ2-7; D ambiguous. V was shortened by 8 bases and J by 4 bases, with 9 bases between the two germline ends. Germline-derived CDR1 and CDR2 are KGHSH and LQKENI. The CDR3 contains 11 residues. The DNA for the CDR3 is TGTGCCAGCAGCCCTAAATACGAGCAGTACTTC. Translation: CASSPKYEQYF.

Only a few counts were recorded for this clonotype. The chain employs TRBV4-3 and TRBJ1-2; no clear D. CDR3 length equals 15 residues. V gave up 0 bases and J gave up 6 bases, with 14 bases separating them. Germline assignment: CDR1 LGHNA and CDR2 YSLEER. DNA of the CDR3: TGCGCCAGCAGCCAAGAGGCGGGGAGACTGGATGGCTACACCTTC. This codes for CASSQEAGRLDGYTF.

The chain recombines TRBV20-1 with TRBJ2-3; D is perhaps TRBD1 or TRBD2 (5 bases each). Deletions cut 1 base from V and 3 bases from J, with 11 bases between. From germline, CDR1 is DFQATT and CDR2 SNEGSKA (reference sequence). The CDR3 runs to 14 residues. CDR3 bases: TGCAGTGCTAGAGTCGTCTGGGGGACAGATACGCAGTATTTT. This translates into CSARVVWGTDTQYF.

The V call is TRBV7-8, the J call TRBJ2-5; D possibly corresponds to TRBD2 (5 bases). The germline V gene encodes CDR1 SGHVS and CDR2 FQNEAQ. The CDR3 is made up of 12 amino acids. V was shortened by 5 bases and J by 11 bases, with 15 bases between the two germline ends. CDR3 DNA sequence: TGTGCCAGCAGCCAGGACTTTTTTGAGCAGTACTTC. Its translation: CASSQDFFEQYF.

In regard to this clonotype: A read error may account for a junction end that differs from germline. The chain recombines TRBV7-9 with TRBJ1-2; D is possibly TRBD1 (6 bases). The germline V gene has CDR1 SEHNR and CDR2 FQNEAQ (reference sequence). CDR3 size: 15 residues. The CDR3 protein is CASTIGRDINYGYIF. The CDR3 bases are TGTGCCAGCACCATAGGAAGGGACATTAACTATGGCTACATCTTC. The variable domain in full, completed from reference TRBV7-9 and TRBJ1-2, reads DTGVSQNPRHKITKRGQNVTFRCDPISEHNRLYWYRQTLGQGPEFLTYFQNEAQLEKSRLLSDRFSAERPKGSFSTLEIQRTEQGDSAMYLCASTIGRDINYGYIFGSGTRLTVV.

CDR3 protein: CSAGGSVKNIQYF. The CDR3 nucleotides are TGCAGTGCAGGGGGTTCGGTCAAAAACATTCAGTACTTC. The chain has TRBV20-1 and TRBJ2-4, with D possibly being TRBD1 (6 bases). The CDR3 sequence is 13 residues long. Trimming shortened V by 6 bases and J by 3 bases, and 12 bases separated the two germline ends. From germline, CDR1 is DFQATT and CDR2 SNEGSKA (reference sequence).

The CDR3 nucleotides are TGTGCCAGTACACAGGGGGGAGGTGAAAAACTGTTTTTT. It encodes CASTQGGGEKLFF. V and J are TRBV6-5 and TRBJ1-4; 8 nucleotides match TRBD1. V lost 9 bases and J lost 7; bases outside the gene matches: 7. This CDR3 has 13 amino acids. The germline gives CDR1 MNHEY, CDR2 SVGAGI.

This clonotype was observed a single time. The chain carries TRBV15 and TRBJ2-2; no clear D gene. The CDR3 spans 14 residues. V lost 2 bases to trimming and J lost 0 bases, with 4 bases between them. The germline gives CDR1 LNHNV, CDR2 YYDKDF (reference sequence). The CDR3 here is CATSRFANTGELFF. The CDR3 nucleotides are TGTGCCACCAGCAGATTCGCGAACACCGGGGAGCTGTTTTTT. Variable domain in full (rest from reference TRBV15 and TRBJ2-2): DAMVIQNPRYQVTQFGKPVTLSCSQTLNHNVMYWYQQKSSQAPKLLFHYYDKDFNNEADTPDNFQSRRPNTSFCFLDIRSPGLGDTAMYLCATSRFANTGELFFGEGSRLTVL.

This clonotype was recorded a few times. This rearrangement joins TRBV12-3 or TRBV12-4 to TRBJ1-1; D possibly corresponds to TRBD1 (6 bases). Trimming left V 1 base short and J 5 bases short, with 14 bases between. This CDR3 is built from 15 residues. CDR3 protein: CASSLGPNQGTEAFF. The CDR3 DNA is TGTGCCAGCAGTTTAGGACCTAACCAGGGGACTGAAGCTTTCTTT.

This clonotype was recorded a few times. The rearrangement links TRBV25-1 to TRBJ1-2; D is uncertain. The V gene's germline CDR1 is MGHDK and CDR2 SYGVNS. The CDR3 covers 13 residues. V dropped 2 bases and J dropped 2 bases, with 6 bases sitting between them. Written as DNA, the CDR3 is TGTGCCAGCAGTGAAGAGTGGAACTATGGCTACACCTTC. Translated: CASSEEWNYGYTF.

This clonotype is a singleton in its sample. This chain uses TRBV20-1 with TRBJ2-1; D is possibly TRBD2 (6 bases). This CDR3 comprises 13 residues. Germline CDR1 and CDR2: DFQATT and SNEGSKA (reference sequence). The V end was cut by 0 bases, the J end by 5 bases, with 8 bases between. In DNA form, the CDR3 reads TGCAGTGCTAGAGAAGCGGGTCACAATGAGCAGTTCTTC. It is translated as CSAREAGHNEQFF.

This clonotype was recorded a few times. This chain uses TRBV5-1 with TRBJ1-2; D call uncertain. The V and J ends lost 0 bases and 3 bases respectively, with 12 bases between them. In germline, CDR1 is SGHRS, CDR2 YFSETQ. The CDR3 is 15 amino acids. As DNA, the CDR3 is TGCGCCAGCAGCTTGGGGATGGGTGTGGACTATGGCTACACCTTC. This encodes CASSLGMGVDYGYTF.

The rearrangement uses TRBV30 and TRBJ2-1, with D possibly matching TRBD1 (5 bases). This CDR3 contains 14 residues. Trimming cost V 3 bases and J 0 bases, with 9 bases left between them. Germline CDR1 and CDR2: GTSNPN and SVGIG (reference sequence). The CDR3: CAWSDRRSYNEQFF. For the CDR3, the DNA is TGTGCCTGGAGCGACAGACGCTCCTACAATGAGCAGTTCTTC.